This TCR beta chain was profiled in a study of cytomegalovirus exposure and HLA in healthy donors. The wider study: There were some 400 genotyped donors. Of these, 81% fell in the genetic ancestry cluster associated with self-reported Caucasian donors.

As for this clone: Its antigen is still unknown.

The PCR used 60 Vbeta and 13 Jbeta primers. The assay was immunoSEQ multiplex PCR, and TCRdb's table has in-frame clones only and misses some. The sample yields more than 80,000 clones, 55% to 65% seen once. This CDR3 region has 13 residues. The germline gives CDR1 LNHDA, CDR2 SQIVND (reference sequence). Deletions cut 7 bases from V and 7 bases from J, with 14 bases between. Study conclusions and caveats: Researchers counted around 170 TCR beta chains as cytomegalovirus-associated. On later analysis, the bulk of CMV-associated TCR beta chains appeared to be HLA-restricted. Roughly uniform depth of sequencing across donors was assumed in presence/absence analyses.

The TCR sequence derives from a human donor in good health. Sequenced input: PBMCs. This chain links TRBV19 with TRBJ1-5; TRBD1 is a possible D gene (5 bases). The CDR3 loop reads CASKRRGGQPQHF. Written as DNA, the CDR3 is TGTGCCAGTAAAAGGAGGGGAGGCCAGCCCCAGCATTTT.